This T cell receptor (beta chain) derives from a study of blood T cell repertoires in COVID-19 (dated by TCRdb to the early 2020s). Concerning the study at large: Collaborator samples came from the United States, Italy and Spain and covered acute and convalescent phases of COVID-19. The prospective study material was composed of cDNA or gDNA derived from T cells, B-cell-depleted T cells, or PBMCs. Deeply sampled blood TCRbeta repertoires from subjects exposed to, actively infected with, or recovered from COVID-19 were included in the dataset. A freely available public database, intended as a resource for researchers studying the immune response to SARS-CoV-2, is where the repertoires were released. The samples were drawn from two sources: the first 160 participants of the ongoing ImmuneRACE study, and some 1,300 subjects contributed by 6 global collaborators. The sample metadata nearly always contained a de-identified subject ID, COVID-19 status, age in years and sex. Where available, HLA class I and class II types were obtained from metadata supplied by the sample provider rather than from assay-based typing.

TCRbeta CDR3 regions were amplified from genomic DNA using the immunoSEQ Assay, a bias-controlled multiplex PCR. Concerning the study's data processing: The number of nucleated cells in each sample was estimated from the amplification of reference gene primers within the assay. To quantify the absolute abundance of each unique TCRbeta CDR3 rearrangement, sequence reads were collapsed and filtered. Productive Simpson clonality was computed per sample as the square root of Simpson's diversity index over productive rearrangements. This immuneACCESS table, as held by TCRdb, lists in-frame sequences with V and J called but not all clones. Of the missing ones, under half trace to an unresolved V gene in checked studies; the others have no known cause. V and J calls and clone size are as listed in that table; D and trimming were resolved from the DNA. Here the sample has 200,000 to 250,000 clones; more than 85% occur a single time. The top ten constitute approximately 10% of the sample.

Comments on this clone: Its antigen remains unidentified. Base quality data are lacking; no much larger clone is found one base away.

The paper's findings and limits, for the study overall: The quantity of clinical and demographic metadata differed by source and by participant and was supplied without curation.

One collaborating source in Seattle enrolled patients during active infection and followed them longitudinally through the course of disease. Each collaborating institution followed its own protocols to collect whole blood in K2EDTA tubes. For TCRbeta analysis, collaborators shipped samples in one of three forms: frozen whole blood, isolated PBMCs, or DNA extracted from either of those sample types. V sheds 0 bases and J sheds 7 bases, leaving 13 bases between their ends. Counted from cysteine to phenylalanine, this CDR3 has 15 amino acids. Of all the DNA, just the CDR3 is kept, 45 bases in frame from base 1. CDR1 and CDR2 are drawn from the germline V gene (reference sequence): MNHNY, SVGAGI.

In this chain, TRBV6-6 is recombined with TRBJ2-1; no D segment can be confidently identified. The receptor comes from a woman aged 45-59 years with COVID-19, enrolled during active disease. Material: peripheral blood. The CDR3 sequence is CASSYSLGPENEQFF. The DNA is TGTGCCAGCAGTTACTCCCTGGGCCCTGAGAATGAGCAGTTCTTC.